The TCR beta chain under discussion was sequenced for a study of T cell repertoires in cytomegalovirus infection. Study details: HLA-B-restricted CMV epitopes that are well studied, plus recently identified HLA-C-restricted ones, were used by the study. Both CMV infection and a matching HLA type were indicated by public TCR beta signatures.

TCRdb ran MiXCR on the reads and lists one entry per CDR3 protein. The profile shows fewer than 900,000 distinct CDR3 sequences, 25% to 30% of them singletons. Only one count was recorded for this clonotype. The antigen remains unidentified. Germline V gives CDR1 LNHDA, CDR2 SQIVND (reference sequence). V gave up 1 base and J gave up 9 bases, with 16 bases separating them. The CDR3 is 15 residues long. Sample: cultured CD8+ T cells from PBMCs, taken from culture after CMV antigen stimulation. The sequence came from a human donor in good health (CMV status not recorded). Some clones in this sample may be carry-over from other donors' samples. This chain connects TRBV19 to TRBJ2-1; possibly TRBD2 for D (6 bases). CDR3 DNA: TGTGCCAGTAGTATAGTGAGGGGCCCCGGGGGTGAGCAGTTCTTC. The encoded protein is CASSIVRGPGGEQFF.